Listed below are T cell receptor beta chains from one sample, sequenced in a study of STAT5B mutations in CD4+ large granular lymphocyte leukemia. Some clones are missing from TCRdb's copy, which holds only in-frame ones; the method was immunoSEQ multiplex PCR. The sample includes tens of thousands of clones, less than 85% of them seen just once. Sequencing used CD4+ T cells from blood buffy coats. The receptors originated from a human donor in good health. Both conserved end residues are part of each CDR3. A D gene is named only where the DNA matches it firmly. Rows may omit the clone size; those that give it use once, few, many or a size class.

NA	TRBV19	TRBJ2-3	NA	TGTGCCAGTAGTTACGAGCGCCACACAGATACGCAGTATTTT	CASSYERHTDTQYF
few	TRBV5-1	TRBJ2-2	NA	TGCGCCAGCAAGGTCGGTACGAACACCGGGGAGCTGTTTTTT	CASKVGTNTGELFF
NA	TRBV25-1	TRBJ2-3	NA	TGTGCCAGCACAAGGGCGACCACAGATACGCAGTATTTT	CASTRATTDTQYF
NA	TRBV6-1	TRBJ1-2	NA	TGTGCCAGCAGTGAAGTGATGGGAGGGGTCGGAGGCTACACCTTC	CASSEVMGGVGGYTF
NA	TRBV29-1	TRBJ2-3	NA	TGCAGCGGCATCCAGGGCGGTACGCAGTATTTT	CSGIQGGTQYF
NA	TRBV5-5	TRBJ1-2	TRBD1	TGTGCCAGCAGCGGCGGGACAGGCCATCGCTACACCTTC	CASSGGTGHRYTF
few	TRBV18	TRBJ1-1	NA	TGTGCCAGCTCACCAACAGGCCTGAACACTGAAGCTTTCTTT	CASSPTGLNTEAFF
medium-sized	TRBV7-9	TRBJ2-5	NA	TGTGCCAGCAGCCTTCTTAGTCCCCAAGAGACCCAGTACTTC	CASSLLSPQETQYF
NA	TRBV7-8	TRBJ1-1	NA	TGTGCCAGCAGCTTACCCGCCGGGACAACCCCGGGGGAAGCTTTCTTT	CASSLPAGTTPGEAFF
once	TRBV5-1	TRBJ2-1	NA	TGCGCCAGCAGTCGCACAACCGGGAGTTACAATGAGCAGTTCTTC	CASSRTTGSYNEQFF
NA	TRBV27	TRBJ2-7	NA	TGTGCCAGCAGTTTATCAACTGGCGAGCAGTACTTC	CASSLSTGEQYF
NA	TRBV23-1	TRBJ1-1	NA	TGCGCCAGCAGTCTGAAGGGCCCGCCCCAGAACACTGAAGCTTTCTTT	CASSLKGPPQNTEAFF
few	TRBV5-1	TRBJ1-1	TRBD1	TGCGCCAGCAGCTCCCTTCGACAGGGTGAAGCTTTCTTT	CASSSLRQGEAFF